This T cell receptor beta chain derives from a study of control samples from healthy donors and cancer patients. Sequencing was performed with immunoSEQ multiplex PCR; in TCRdb, only in-frame clones are kept and a portion is missing. The sample shows about 150,000 clones, 93% of them seen only once. Germline V lookup: CDR1 SGHRS, CDR2 YFSETQ. The CDR3 length is 15 residues. V was clipped by 3 bases and J by 5 bases; unmatched bases: 7. The J gene is TRBJ2-5, the V gene TRBV5-1; 10 bases map to TRBD1. What was sequenced was blood. The sequence was obtained from a man aged 50 to 59 in good health. The DNA for the CDR3 is TGCGCCAGCAGCTCACTACCGGGACAGGGGGAGACCCAGTACTTC. Its protein product is CASSSLPGQGETQYF.